Each of the 22 T cell receptor beta chains below was sequenced from the same sample in a study of blood T cell repertoires in COVID-19. Sequencing used immunoSEQ multiplex PCR; TCRdb keeps in-frame clones, though not all of them. The table includes 150,000 to 200,000 clones, approximately 79% detected once. Source material: peripheral blood. The receptors derive from a woman older than 75 with acute or convalescent COVID-19.

V is TRBV5-1 and J is TRBJ1-5; the match to TRBD1 covers 7 bases. V shed 4 bases, J shed 6 bases, and the junction held 7 bases outside the gene matches. There are 14 residues in the CDR3. Germline V gives CDR1 SGHRS, CDR2 YFSETQ. The CDR3 region has the DNA TGCGCCAGCAGCCAAACAGGGGAAGGTCAGCCCCAGCATTTT. Protein sequence: CASSQTGEGQPQHF.

The chain has TRBV19 and TRBJ1-3, with D maybe TRBD1 (6 bases). V lost 9 bases to trimming and J lost 4 bases, with 16 bases between them. The CDR3 covers 14 residues. CDR1 is LNHDA, CDR2 SQIVND, per germline (reference sequence). CDR3 loop: CASQRQVSGNTIYF. CDR3 in DNA: TGTGCCAGCCAAAGACAGGTCTCCGGAAACACCATATATTTT.

V gene TRBV10-3 combines with J gene TRBJ2-6, with D uncertain. The CDR3 totals 16 residues. Trimming pared 5 bases from V and 0 bases from J, leaving 11 bases between. The V gene's germline CDR1 is ENHRY and CDR2 SYGVKD. Here the CDR3 DNA reads TGTGCCATCAGTCGAGGAGAAGACTCTGGGGCCAACGTCCTGACTTTC. Amino acid sequence: CAISRGEDSGANVLTF.

This sequence joins TRBV28 and TRBJ2-5; unclear D gene. V was pared by 2 bases and J by 5 bases, with 6 bases between. Germline CDR1 is MDHEN and CDR2 is SYDVKM. CDR3 size: 12 residues. The CDR3 here is CASSLNSETQYF. The CDR3 nucleotides are TGTGCCAGCAGTTTAAATAGTGAGACCCAGTACTTC.

J is TRBJ2-1 and V is TRBV3-1 (or the pseudogene TRBV3-2); D is ambiguous. Trimming took 3 bases from V and 6 from J, leaving 15 bases between them. The CDR3 totals 15 residues. Germline-derived CDR1 and CDR2 are LGHDT and YNNKEL (reference sequence). The DNA for the CDR3 is TGTGCCAGCAGCCAGATAGTGGGCTCTGTCAATGAGCAGTTCTTC. As protein: CASSQIVGSVNEQFF.

The genes are TRBV3-1 (or the pseudogene TRBV3-2) and TRBJ1-2; D is perhaps TRBD1 (6 bases). CDR3 length equals 13 residues. Per germline, CDR1 LGHDT and CDR2 YNNKEL (reference sequence). V shed 4 bases and J shed 4 bases, with 10 bases lying between them. This CDR3 reads CASSPTGGYGYTF. The DNA for the CDR3 is TGTGCCAGCAGCCCGACAGGAGGCTATGGCTACACCTTC.

The chain carries TRBV30 and TRBJ2-5; 9 nucleotides agree with TRBD2. This CDR3 has 15 amino acids. CDR1 GTSNPN and CDR2 SVGIG come from the germline V gene (reference sequence). V shed 1 base, J shed 0 bases, and the junction held 3 bases outside the gene matches. CDR3 amino acids: CAWSELAGNQETQYF. The DNA of the CDR3 is TGTGCCTGGAGTGAGCTAGCGGGGAACCAAGAGACCCAGTACTTC. The variable domain in full, completed from reference TRBV30 and TRBJ2-5, reads SQTIHQWPATLVQPVGSPLSLECTVEGTSNPNLYWYRQAAGRGLQLLFYSVGIGQISSEVPQNLSASRPQDRQFILSSKKLLLSDSGFYLCAWSELAGNQETQYFGPGTRLLVL.

V usage is TRBV5-4 and J usage is TRBJ2-2, with 8 bases matching TRBD2. Germline CDR1 is SGHNT and CDR2 is YYREEE (reference sequence). CDR3 size: 17 residues. V shed 5 bases and J 1 base; nucleotides not matched to a gene: 10. The CDR3: CASSFSGMAGNTGELFF. The DNA for the CDR3 is TGTGCCAGCAGTTTTAGCGGGATGGCTGGGAACACCGGGGAGCTGTTTTTT. Together with reference TRBV5-4 and TRBJ2-2, the CDR3 gives the full variable domain: ETGVTQSPTHLIKTRGQQVTLRCSSQSGHNTVSWYQQALGQGPQFIFQYYREEENGRGNFPPRFSGLQFPNYSSELNVNALELDDSALYLCASSFSGMAGNTGELFFGEGSRLTVL.

The CDR3 sequence: CASWSSGSYEQYF. Here the CDR3 DNA reads TGTGCCAGTTGGTCAAGCGGCTCCTACGAGCAGTACTTC. This chain joins TRBV6-5 and TRBJ2-7; a weak D match, TRBD2 (5 bases). V was trimmed by 9 bases and J by 0 bases, leaving 12 bases between them. Germline CDR1 MNHEY, CDR2 SVGAGI. CDR3 length equals 13 residues.

This clone has at least ten counts. The chain couples TRBV30 to TRBJ2-7; D possibly corresponds to TRBD2 (5 bases). V lost 4 bases and J lost 0, with 16 bases in between. The CDR3 is 15 residues long. The germline gives CDR1 GTSNPN, CDR2 SVGIG (reference sequence). CDR3 DNA: TGTGCCTGGAACGAATACTCCGGGGTCTCCTACGAGCAGTACTTC. It is translated as CAWNEYSGVSYEQYF.

The chain carries TRBV10-3 and TRBJ1-6, with 10 bases lining up with TRBD1. The CDR3 has 15 amino acids. J gave up 8 bases and V 3 bases, and 4 bases lay outside the gene matches. CDR1 is ENHRY, CDR2 SYGVKD, per germline. Here the CDR3 DNA reads TGTGCCATCAGTGAATGGGACAGGGGAGATTCACCCCTCCACTTT. It encodes CAISEWDRGDSPLHF.

This chain joins TRBV10-1 and TRBJ1-5, with 8 bases fitting TRBD1. Trimming removed 4 bases from V and 0 bases from J; junction bases left unmatched: 17. The CDR3 loop spans 20 amino acids. Per the germline V gene, CDR1 is WNHNN and CDR2 is SYGVQD (reference sequence). The CDR3 spells CASSGRRQGAVPYSNQPQHF. The CDR3 region has the DNA TGCGCCAGCAGTGGCCGCCGGCAGGGGGCTGTCCCCTATAGCAATCAGCCCCAGCATTTT.

This clone was detected only a few times. The V call is TRBV6-1, the J call TRBJ1-4; D uncertain. The CDR3 contains 13 residues. The germline V and J ends were trimmed by 2 bases and 8 bases, with 9 bases remaining between them. In germline, CDR1 is MNHNS, CDR2 SASEGT. This CDR3 reads CASSEFREEKLFF. Written as DNA, the CDR3 is TGTGCCAGCAGTGAATTTCGGGAAGAAAAACTGTTTTTT.

This clone occurred once. The J gene is TRBJ2-3, the V gene TRBV4-2, with 7 bases identical to TRBD2. J was trimmed by 4 bases and V by 4 bases; bases with no gene match: 5. CDR1 LGHNA and CDR2 YNFKEQ come from the germline V gene. The CDR3 extends over 14 amino acids. This CDR3 is CASSPGGSSDTQYF. The DNA for the CDR3 is TGTGCCAGCAGCCCAGGCGGGAGCTCAGATACGCAGTATTTT.

The rearrangement links TRBV28 to TRBJ1-5, with a weak D call TRBD1 (5 bases). CDR3 length: 16 residues. Trimming shortened V by 10 bases and J by 0 bases, and 19 bases separated the two germline ends. The germline V gene encodes CDR1 MDHEN and CDR2 SYDVKM. CDR3 amino acids: CAIGGETTVSNQPQHF. The DNA of the CDR3 is TGTGCCATCGGGGGAGAGACTACTGTTAGCAATCAGCCCCAGCATTTT.

This chain joins TRBV27 and TRBJ1-1; TRBD1 is a possible D gene (5 bases). The V end lost 3 bases, the J end lost 0 bases, and 14 bases lay between the germline ends. The CDR3 contains 16 residues. Germline loops: CDR1 MNHEY, CDR2 SMNVEV (reference sequence). CDR3 loop: CASSFSAAGLNTEAFF. The CDR3 bases are TGTGCCAGCAGTTTTTCGGCAGCGGGACTGAACACTGAAGCTTTCTTT.

This clone was observed many times. This chain joins TRBV27 and TRBJ1-1; 9 nucleotides match TRBD1. This CDR3 spans 15 amino acids. The junction had 8 bases not matched to a gene; V was cut back by 6 bases and J by 3 bases. Germline CDR1 reads MNHEY; CDR2 reads SMNVEV (reference sequence). DNA of the CDR3: TGTGCCAGCAGCCGGGACAGGGAGCTGTACACTGAAGCTTTCTTT. This codes for CASSRDRELYTEAFF.

J is TRBJ1-4 and V is TRBV29-1, with 9 bases identical to TRBD1. With V trimmed by 0 bases and J by 2 bases, 4 bases remained unmatched. The germline V gene encodes CDR1 SQVTM and CDR2 ANQGSEA. This CDR3 has 16 residues. The DNA for the CDR3 is TGCAGCGTTGAAGAAACCGGGACAGGGACTAATGAAAAACTGTTTTTT. Its translation is CSVEETGTGTNEKLFF.

J is TRBJ2-7 and V is TRBV4-2; D is unresolved. The CDR3 runs 13 residues. The V gene's germline CDR1 is LGHNA and CDR2 YNFKEQ. V shed 0 bases and J shed 6 bases, with 9 bases lying between them. CDR3 DNA: TGTGCCAGCAGCCAAGAATACACGGGCGAGCAGTACTTC. Its translation: CASSQEYTGEQYF.

This clone was observed a handful of times. This chain links TRBV5-4 with TRBJ1-2, with a possible D match to TRBD1 (5 bases). CDR3 length: 14 amino acids. Germline lookup yields CDR1 SGHNT and CDR2 YYREEE (reference sequence). V lost 4 bases and J lost 1, with 11 bases in between. The CDR3 DNA sequence: TGTGCCAGCAGCCCAACAGGCTTTAACTATGGCTACACCTTC. As protein: CASSPTGFNYGYTF.

This clone was seen a few times. CDR3 in DNA: TGTGCCAGTATTGGTGTTGGGAGCTATGGCTACACCTTC. This encodes CASIGVGSYGYTF. The rearrangement uses TRBV19 and TRBJ1-2, with D unresolved. V lost 7 bases and J lost 4, with 13 bases in between. The CDR3 loop spans 13 amino acids. CDR1 and CDR2 (germline): LNHDA, SQIVND (reference sequence).

The J gene is TRBJ2-1, the V gene TRBV4-1, with TRBD2 as a possible D gene (6 bases). V was shortened by 0 bases and J by 10 bases, with 19 bases between the two germline ends. This CDR3 has 16 residues. The germline V gene has CDR1 MGHRA and CDR2 YSYEKL. The CDR3 DNA reads as TGCGCCAGCAGCCAAGATTGGGCGGGGTCTCTAGGAGAGCAGTTCTTC. Its translation is CASSQDWAGSLGEQFF.